This record concerns one T cell receptor (beta chain) sequence. The identical CDR3 is also encoded by other nucleotide sequences in the sample. The sample is drawn from a study of blood T cell repertoires in COVID-19. Looking at the study overall: The United States, Italy and Spain supplied acute and convalescent COVID-19 samples. T cells, B-cell-depleted T cells, or PBMCs supplied cDNA or gDNA.

The authors' processing: Estimation of nucleated cell counts relied on the amplification of reference gene primers. Produced via immunoSEQ multiplex PCR; TCRdb's table is partial and in-frame only. The V and J calls and clone size come from that table; D and trimming were worked out from the DNA. Of 400,000 to 550,000 clones in the sample, around 90% were seen once. There are 14 residues in the CDR3. V shed 0 bases, J shed 4 bases, and the junction held 0 bases outside the gene matches. The V gene's germline CDR1 is SGDLS and CDR2 YYNGEE. This chain links TRBV9 with TRBJ1-4; 7 bases match TRBD1. The clonotype comes from a young woman with acute COVID-19. The sequenced sample consisted of PBMCs or T cells enriched from blood (not recorded which). The CDR3 DNA sequence: TGTGCCAGCAGCGTAGGACAGGGTAATGAAAAACTGTTTTTT. Translated: CASSVGQGNEKLFF.